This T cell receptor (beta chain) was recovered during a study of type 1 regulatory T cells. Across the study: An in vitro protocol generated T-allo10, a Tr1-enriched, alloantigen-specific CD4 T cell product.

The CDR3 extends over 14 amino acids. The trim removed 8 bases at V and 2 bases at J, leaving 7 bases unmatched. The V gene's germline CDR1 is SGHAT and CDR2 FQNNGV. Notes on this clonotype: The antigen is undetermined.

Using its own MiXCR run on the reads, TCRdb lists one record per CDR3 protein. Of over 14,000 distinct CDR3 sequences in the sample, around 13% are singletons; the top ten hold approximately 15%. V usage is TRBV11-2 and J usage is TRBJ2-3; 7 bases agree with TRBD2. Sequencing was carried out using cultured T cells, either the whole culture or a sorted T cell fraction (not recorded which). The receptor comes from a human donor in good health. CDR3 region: CASRKAGNTDTQYF. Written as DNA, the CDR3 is TGTGCCAGCCGGAAAGCGGGAAACACAGATACGCAGTATTTT.